Many counts were recorded for the clone carrying this T cell receptor (beta chain). Its antigen is unidentified. 5'RACE template switching generated TCR cDNA, adding a universal primer site and UMIs. A single record per CDR3 protein comes from TCRdb applying MiXCR to the 5' RACE reads. This sample has some 110,000 distinct CDR3 sequences; under 8.5% occur once, and the top ten carry around 2.5%. Looked up from germline, CDR1 is SGHRS and CDR2 is YFSETQ. The CDR3 runs 15 residues. Trimming shortened V by 2 bases and J by 0 bases, and 8 bases separated the two germline ends. This entry comes from a study of T cells after yellow fever vaccination. Findings and limits, study-wide: Contamination of FACS-sorted repertoires by abundant clonotypes from the bulk population could occur.

The TCR sequence derives from a man younger than 35 who received the YFV17D yellow fever vaccine. The V gene is TRBV5-1, the J gene TRBJ1-4; D uncertain. The material was CD4+ T cells sorted from PBMCs, obtained 10 to 11 days after the first yellow fever vaccination. The CDR3 bases are TGCGCCAGCAGCTTAGAGGGATCAACTAATGAAAAACTGTTTTTT. This sequence encodes CASSLEGSTNEKLFF.